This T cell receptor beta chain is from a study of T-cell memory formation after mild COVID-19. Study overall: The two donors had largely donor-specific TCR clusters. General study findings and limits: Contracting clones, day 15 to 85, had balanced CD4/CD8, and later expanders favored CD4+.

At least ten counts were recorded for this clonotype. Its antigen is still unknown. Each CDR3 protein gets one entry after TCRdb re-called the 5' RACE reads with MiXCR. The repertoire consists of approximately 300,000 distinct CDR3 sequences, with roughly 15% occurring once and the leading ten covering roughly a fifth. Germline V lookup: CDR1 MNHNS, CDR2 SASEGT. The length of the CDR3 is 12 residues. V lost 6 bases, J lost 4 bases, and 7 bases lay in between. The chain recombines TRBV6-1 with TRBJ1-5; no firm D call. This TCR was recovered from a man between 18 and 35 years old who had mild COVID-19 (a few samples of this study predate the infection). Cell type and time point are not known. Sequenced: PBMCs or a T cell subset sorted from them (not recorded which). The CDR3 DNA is TGTGCCAGCAGACAGCTTAATCAGCCCCAGCATTTT. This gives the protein CASRQLNQPQHF.